These 26 T cell receptor beta chains were all obtained from the same sample, sequenced in a study of cytomegalovirus exposure and HLA in healthy donors. Assay: immunoSEQ multiplex PCR; the TCRdb copy retains only in-frame clones and omits some. This table holds nearly 80,000 clones, 93% found once. The sample taken for sequencing was PBMCs. The origin of the receptors is a woman aged 25 to 39 in good health and CMV-seronegative.

This clone was detected once. The chain has TRBV18 and TRBJ2-1; D perhaps matches TRBD2 (5 bases). V was cut by 0 bases and J by 7 bases, with 10 bases left in between. Germline V gene sequence: CDR1 KGHSH, CDR2 LQKENI. The CDR3 length is 14 residues. CDR3 DNA: TGTGCCAGCTCACCACCGAGTCAGCGGAATGAGCAGTTCTTC. This encodes CASSPPSQRNEQFF.

V usage is TRBV6-5 and J usage is TRBJ2-3; 14 bases agree with TRBD2. Germline V gene data show CDR1 as MNHEY and CDR2 as SVGAGI. V lost 9 bases, J lost 3 bases, and 2 bases stayed unmatched. This CDR3 has 14 residues. The CDR3 DNA reads TGTGCCAGTAGACTAGCGGGAGGGACAGATACGCAGTATTTT. Protein product: CASRLAGGTDTQYF.

This rearrangement joins TRBV5-1 to TRBJ2-7; 12 bases map to TRBD2. This CDR3 has 15 amino acids. Germline V gene lookup returns CDR1 SGHRS and CDR2 YFSETQ. With V trimmed by 1 base and J by 2 bases, 1 base remained unmatched. The CDR3 sequence is CASSLTSGGTYEQYF. The CDR3 DNA is TGCGCCAGCAGCTTGACTAGCGGGGGGACCTACGAGCAGTACTTC.

The V and J genes are TRBV19 and TRBJ2-7, with 9 bases that match TRBD2. CDR3 length: 15 amino acids. With 2 bases clipped from V and 4 bases from J, the junction kept 6 bases outside the gene matches. The V gene's germline CDR1 is LNHDA and CDR2 SQIVND (reference sequence). This chain's CDR3 is CASSIQAGGRYEQYF. Here the CDR3 DNA reads TGTGCCAGTAGTATACAAGCGGGGGGAAGATACGAGCAGTACTTC.

The chain uses TRBV15 and TRBJ1-5; a weak D match, TRBD1 (6 bases). Germline lookup yields CDR1 LNHNV and CDR2 YYDKDF (reference sequence). The CDR3 sequence is 15 residues long. The V end was cut by 2 bases, the J end by 4 bases, with 12 bases between. CDR3 nucleotides: TGTGCCACCAGCAGAACCGGACAGAGAAATCAGCCCCAGCATTTT. Its protein is CATSRTGQRNQPQHF.

The CDR3 DNA reads as TGCAGCGTTGAAGGGGATCCGGGGATCGGGTTACACAATGAGCAGTTCTTC. Residues: CSVEGDPGIGLHNEQFF. J is TRBJ2-1 and V is TRBV29-1, with D maybe TRBD2 (5 bases). From germline, CDR1 is SQVTM and CDR2 ANQGSEA. The CDR3 runs 17 residues. V lost 1 base and J lost 5, with 21 bases in between.

V gene TRBV27 combines with J gene TRBJ2-5, with TRBD2 identical over 14 bases. After removal of 2 bases from V and 4 bases from J, the junction contained 15 bases not matched to a gene. Germline values: CDR1 MNHEY, CDR2 SMNVEV (reference sequence). The CDR3 has 20 amino acids. The CDR3 here is CASSLIAPGTSGSTGETQYF. The CDR3, as DNA: TGTGCCAGCAGTTTAATTGCCCCCGGGACTAGCGGGAGTACCGGAGAGACCCAGTACTTC.

DNA of the CDR3: TGTGCCAGCAGCTACCCGCCCTACAGAGACAGGGGCACTGAAGCTTTCTTT. The encoded protein is CASSYPPYRDRGTEAFF. The chain is built from TRBV7-2 and TRBJ1-1; 8 nucleotides line up with TRBD1. Looked up from germline, CDR1 is SGHTA and CDR2 is FQGNSA. The CDR3 length is 17 residues. The ends lost 4 bases at V and 4 bases at J; junction bases unmatched: 14.

The chain carries TRBV28 and TRBJ2-5, with unresolved D. Germline V gene sequence: CDR1 MDHEN, CDR2 SYDVKM. The V and J ends lost 3 bases and 5 bases respectively, with 10 bases between them. This CDR3 is 13 amino acids long. CDR3 bases: TGTGCCAGCAGTTTTGGGCTGTTGGAGACCCAGTACTTC. Encoded protein: CASSFGLLETQYF. The full variable domain, with the rest looked up from reference TRBV28 and TRBJ2-5, is DVKVTQSSRYLVKRTGEKVFLECVQDMDHENMFWYRQDPGLGLRLIYFSYDVKMKEKGDIPEGYSVSREKKERFSLILESASTNQTSMYLCASSFGLLETQYFGPGTRLLVL.

The V gene is TRBV21-1, the J gene TRBJ1-5. TRBV21-1 is given as a pseudogene. This CDR3 has 16 amino acids. In DNA, the CDR3 is TGTGCCAGCAGCAAAACCGACGGCGGGGGCAATCAGCCCCAGCATTTT. The encoded protein is CASSKTDGGGNQPQHF.

The rearrangement links TRBV18 to TRBJ1-4; D unclear. This CDR3 has 16 residues. The germline V gene has CDR1 KGHSH and CDR2 LQKENI. V was pared by 2 bases and J by 2 bases, with 12 bases between. The DNA for the CDR3 is TGTGCCAGCTCACCATCGAGGGCAGCTACTAATGAAAAACTGTTTTTT. Protein sequence: CASSPSRAATNEKLFF.

The rearrangement links TRBV27 to TRBJ1-1, with TRBD1 matching 8 bases. V gave up 2 bases and J gave up 3 bases; unmatched junction bases: 2. Germline V gives CDR1 MNHEY, CDR2 SMNVEV (reference sequence). The CDR3 consists of 14 residues. In nucleotides, the CDR3 is TGTGCCAGCAGTTTAGCAGGGGGCTACACTGAAGCTTTCTTT. This translates into CASSLAGGYTEAFF.

The rearrangement links TRBV29-1 to TRBJ1-4; D unresolved. V was trimmed by 7 bases and J by 0 bases, leaving 9 bases between them. The CDR3 covers 13 residues. Germline lookup yields CDR1 SQVTM and CDR2 ANQGSEA. CDR3 DNA: TGCAGCGCTCAGAGGTCAACTAATGAAAAACTGTTTTTT. Translated: CSAQRSTNEKLFF. The full variable domain, its missing parts supplied by reference TRBV29-1 and TRBJ1-4, is SAVISQKPSRDICQRGTSLTIQCQVDSQVTMMFWYRQQPGQSLTLIATANQGSEATYESGFVIDKFPISRPNLTFSTLTVSNMSPEDSSIYLCSAQRSTNEKLFFGSGTQLSVL.

V gene TRBV9 combines with J gene TRBJ1-4, with D tentatively TRBD1 (6 bases). V was clipped by 0 bases and J by 5 bases, with 8 bases between them. The CDR3 spans 14 residues. Germline CDR1 SGDLS, CDR2 YYNGEE. CDR3 residues: CASSVDQGNEKLFF. As DNA, the CDR3 is TGTGCCAGCAGCGTAGATCAGGGGAATGAAAAACTGTTTTTT.

This sequence joins TRBV19 and TRBJ1-2; TRBD1 is a possible D gene (6 bases). Looked up from germline, CDR1 is LNHDA and CDR2 is SQIVND (reference sequence). With 7 bases removed from V and 8 bases from J, the gap between germline ends came to 20 bases. CDR3 size: 14 residues. CDR3: CASNNFGGGEGYTF. The CDR3 DNA sequence: TGTGCCAGTAATAATTTCGGAGGGGGGGAAGGCTACACCTTC.

The rearrangement uses TRBV28 and TRBJ2-3, with 8 bases matching TRBD1. The length of the CDR3 is 14 residues. Trimming cost V 5 bases and J 2 bases; bases outside gene matches: 3. Germline V gene sequence: CDR1 MDHEN, CDR2 SYDVKM. The CDR3 bases are TGTGCCAGCAGTGAGACAGGGGTCACAGATACGCAGTATTTT. Amino acid sequence: CASSETGVTDTQYF.

The chain couples TRBV11-1 to TRBJ2-2; D might be TRBD1 (6 bases). The CDR3 totals 15 residues. Per the germline V gene, CDR1 is SGHAT and CDR2 is FQDESV (reference sequence). Trimming shortened V by 3 bases and J by 2 bases, and 10 bases separated the two germline ends. The CDR3 nucleotides read TGTGCCAGCAGCTTGCGACAGGTTAACACCGGGGAGCTGTTTTTT. Encoded protein: CASSLRQVNTGELFF.

The chain joins TRBV6-5 to TRBJ1-2; 9 positions match TRBD1. The J segment lost 8 bases and the V segment lost 5 bases, leaving 12 bases of the junction unmatched. The CDR3 runs 15 residues. Looked up from germline, CDR1 is MNHEY and CDR2 is SVGAGI. The CDR3 DNA reads as TGTGCCAGCAGTACCGTGCCGGGACAGGGTAACGGCTACACCTTC. It yields the protein CASSTVPGQGNGYTF.

The chain combines TRBV23-1 with TRBJ2-1; a possible D gene is TRBD2 (6 bases). TRBV23-1 is treated as an ORF (open reading frame) with a function not yet certain. The CDR3 loop spans 10 amino acids. Trimming removed 4 bases at V and 15 bases at J, with 10 bases between. CDR3: CASSLGGPFF. The DNA for the CDR3 is TGCGCCAGCAGTCTGGGGGGACCGTTCTTC.

V and J are TRBV30 and TRBJ2-3; TRBD2 aligns across 7 bases. With V trimmed by 5 bases and J by 3 bases, 8 bases remained unmatched. Germline-derived CDR1 and CDR2 are GTSNPN and SVGIG (reference sequence). The CDR3 totals 14 residues. This chain's CDR3 is CAWGRRGRTDTQYF. CDR3 in DNA: TGTGCCTGGGGGCGGCGGGGGAGAACAGATACGCAGTATTTT. Full variable domain (remainder filled in from reference TRBV30 and TRBJ2-3): SQTIHQWPATLVQPVGSPLSLECTVEGTSNPNLYWYRQAAGRGLQLLFYSVGIGQISSEVPQNLSASRPQDRQFILSSKKLLLSDSGFYLCAWGRRGRTDTQYFGPGTRLTVL.

The chain carries TRBV15 and TRBJ2-5; 10 bases are shared with TRBD2. The CDR3 contains 15 residues. From germline, CDR1 is LNHNV and CDR2 YYDKDF (reference sequence). V gave up 5 bases and J gave up 5 bases; unmatched junction bases: 8. The CDR3 sequence: CATSLAGEAQETQYF. DNA of the CDR3: TGTGCCACCAGCCTAGCGGGAGAGGCGCAGGAGACCCAGTACTTC. Looking up the rest from reference TRBV15 and TRBJ2-5 gives the full variable domain: DAMVIQNPRYQVTQFGKPVTLSCSQTLNHNVMYWYQQKSSQAPKLLFHYYDKDFNNEADTPDNFQSRRPNTSFCFLDIRSPGLGDTAMYLCATSLAGEAQETQYFGPGTRLLVL.

This sequence joins TRBV28 and TRBJ2-7; D gene uncertain. The V gene's germline CDR1 is MDHEN and CDR2 SYDVKM. Trimming removed 6 bases at V and 0 bases at J, with 12 bases between. This CDR3 contains 14 residues. The chain's CDR3 is CASRPPGYSYEQYF. CDR3 nucleotides: TGTGCCAGCAGGCCCCCAGGATACTCCTACGAGCAGTACTTC.

The V and J genes are TRBV19 and TRBJ1-3; 7 bases align to TRBD1. Germline loops: CDR1 LNHDA, CDR2 SQIVND (reference sequence). The length of the CDR3 is 14 residues. J was trimmed by 2 bases and V by 4 bases; bases with no gene match: 2. CDR3 bases: TGTGCCAGTAGTAACGACAGGGCTGGAAACACCATATATTTT. Translation: CASSNDRAGNTIYF. The full variable domain, completed using reference TRBV19 and TRBJ1-3, is DGGITQSPKYLFRKEGQNVTLSCEQNLNHDAMYWYRQDPGQGLRLIYYSQIVNDFQKGDIAEGYSVSREKKESFPLTVTSAQKNPTAFYLCASSNDRAGNTIYFGEGSWLTVV.

The genes are TRBV11-2 and TRBJ2-2; 11 bases are shared with TRBD1. Trimming cost V 5 bases and J 6 bases; bases outside gene matches: 8. This CDR3 region has 16 residues. The germline V gene has CDR1 SGHAT and CDR2 FQNNGV. CDR3 DNA: TGTGCCAGCAGCCCGGGGACAGGGGGGAAAGCCGGGGAGCTGTTTTTT. Translating gives CASSPGTGGKAGELFF.

This clone was observed a single time. The DNA for the CDR3 is TGCGCCAGCAGCTTAGGACAGGGGCCCGGGTATGGCTACACCTTC. This sequence encodes CASSLGQGPGYGYTF. The rearrangement joins TRBV5-1 to TRBJ1-2, with 9 bases identical to TRBD1. This CDR3 region has 15 residues. The germline V gene has CDR1 SGHRS and CDR2 YFSETQ. V lost 2 bases and J lost 5; bases outside the gene matches: 7.

This clone was observed once. The chain is built from TRBV5-6 and TRBJ1-2; 10 positions agree with TRBD1. The CDR3 spans 16 residues. The germline V gene encodes CDR1 SGHDT and CDR2 YYEEEE. V lost 3 bases to trimming and J lost 2 bases; unmatched junction nucleotides: 7. CDR3 sequence: CASSWKVTGGNYGYTF. CDR3 coding DNA: TGTGCCAGCAGCTGGAAGGTGACAGGGGGCAACTATGGCTACACCTTC.